This is a list of T cell receptor beta chains from one sample in a study of CD8 T cells in ankylosing spondylitis. In TCRdb, the 5' RACE reads were re-called with MiXCR into one record per CDR3 protein. The sample consists of fewer than 550,000 distinct CDR3 sequences, about 5.2% of them appearing once. Sequences were obtained from blood, either unsorted or a sorted T cell fraction (not recorded which). All receptors come from a male donor with ankylosing spondylitis. The CDR3 runs from the conserved cysteine through the conserved F or W. Each record gives: V gene, clone size, D gene, J gene, CDR3 protein, CDR3 DNA. A D gene is named only where the DNA matches it firmly. Size is stated for part of the rows, as once, few or many counts, or as a class when the clone is expanded.

V gene: TRBV6-2/TRBV6-3
clone size: many
D gene: NA
J gene: TRBJ2-3
CDR3 protein: CASSYLDTQYF
CDR3 DNA: TGTGCCAGCAGTTACCTAGATACGCAGTATTTT

V gene: TRBV6-2/TRBV6-3
clone size: many
D gene: NA
J gene: TRBJ2-1
CDR3 protein: CASSYRERVYNEQFF
CDR3 DNA: TGTGCCAGCAGTTACAGGGAGCGGGTGTACAATGAGCAGTTCTTC

V gene: TRBV20-1
clone size: many
D gene: NA
J gene: TRBJ1-2
CDR3 protein: CSASRAPTNYGYTF
CDR3 DNA: TGCAGTGCTAGTCGGGCACCAACTAACTATGGCTACACCTTC

V gene: TRBV29-1
clone size: many
D gene: NA
J gene: TRBJ2-3
CDR3 protein: CSDNVGTDTQYF
CDR3 DNA: TGCAGCGACAACGTAGGCACAGATACGCAGTATTTT

V gene: TRBV10-1
clone size: many
D gene: NA
J gene: TRBJ2-5
CDR3 protein: CASSSQGQETQYF
CDR3 DNA: TGCGCCAGCAGTTCGCAGGGACAAGAGACCCAGTACTTC

V gene: TRBV5-8
clone size: NA
D gene: NA
J gene: TRBJ2-3
CDR3 protein: CASSIHTDTQYF
CDR3 DNA: TGTGCCAGCAGCATCCACACAGATACGCAGTATTTT

V gene: TRBV24-1
clone size: many
D gene: NA
J gene: TRBJ2-2
CDR3 protein: CATSGQPTGELFF
CDR3 DNA: TGTGCCACCAGCGGACAGCCCACCGGGGAGCTGTTTTTT

V gene: TRBV20-1
clone size: NA
D gene: TRBD2
J gene: TRBJ2-7
CDR3 protein: CSVDGTSDEQYF
CDR3 DNA: TGCAGTGTTGACGGGACTAGCGATGAGCAGTACTTC

V gene: TRBV16
clone size: many
D gene: NA
J gene: TRBJ1-2
CDR3 protein: CASSQWQLYGYTF
CDR3 DNA: TGTGCCAGCAGCCAATGGCAGCTCTATGGCTACACCTTC

V gene: TRBV6-1
clone size: many
D gene: NA
J gene: TRBJ1-4
CDR3 protein: CASKTLATNEKLFF
CDR3 DNA: TGTGCCAGCAAAACCCTTGCAACTAATGAAAAACTGTTTTTT

V gene: TRBV20-1
clone size: many
D gene: NA
J gene: TRBJ2-3
CDR3 protein: CSARFRAPSGTDTQYF
CDR3 DNA: TGCAGTGCTAGATTCAGGGCCCCCTCGGGCACAGATACGCAGTATTTT

V gene: TRBV20-1
clone size: many
D gene: TRBD2
J gene: TRBJ2-1
CDR3 protein: CSARDHGTRNYNEQFF
CDR3 DNA: TGCAGTGCTAGAGATCATGGGACTAGGAACTACAATGAGCAGTTCTTC

V gene: TRBV6-5
clone size: many
D gene: NA
J gene: TRBJ1-6
CDR3 protein: CASSYTGFGVNSPLHF
CDR3 DNA: TGTGCCAGCAGTTATACAGGGTTCGGGGTCAATTCACCCCTCCACTTT

V gene: TRBV6-2/TRBV6-3
clone size: NA
D gene: NA
J gene: TRBJ2-3
CDR3 protein: CASRDNGGSDTQYF
CDR3 DNA: TGTGCCAGCAGAGATAACGGAGGCTCGGATACGCAGTATTTT

V gene: TRBV28
clone size: few
D gene: NA
J gene: TRBJ2-3
CDR3 protein: CASSYNTQYF
CDR3 DNA: TGTGCCAGCAGTTATAATACGCAGTATTTT

V gene: TRBV5-1
clone size: many
D gene: TRBD1
J gene: TRBJ2-1
CDR3 protein: CASSLGTGLAEQFF
CDR3 DNA: TGCGCCAGCAGCTTGGGGACAGGGTTAGCTGAGCAGTTCTTC

V gene: TRBV15
clone size: many
D gene: NA
J gene: TRBJ1-2
CDR3 protein: CATSRQPGHTNYGYTF
CDR3 DNA: TGTGCCACCAGCAGACAACCGGGTCATACAAACTATGGCTACACCTTC

V gene: TRBV29-1
clone size: many
D gene: TRBD1
J gene: TRBJ2-3
CDR3 protein: CSVGDRGSTDTQYF
CDR3 DNA: TGCAGCGTAGGGGACAGGGGAAGCACAGATACGCAGTATTTT

V gene: TRBV24-1
clone size: many
D gene: TRBD1
J gene: TRBJ2-5
CDR3 protein: CATSAWTGPETQYF
CDR3 DNA: TGTGCCACCAGTGCCTGGACAGGTCCCGAGACCCAGTACTTC

V gene: TRBV2
clone size: NA
D gene: NA
J gene: TRBJ2-3
CDR3 protein: CASSEEAPYGTDTQYF
CDR3 DNA: TGTGCCAGCAGTGAAGAAGCCCCCTACGGCACAGATACGCAGTATTTT

V gene: TRBV5-1
clone size: many
D gene: NA
J gene: TRBJ2-5
CDR3 protein: CASSIQGRLETQYF
CDR3 DNA: TGCGCCAGCAGTATTCAGGGTCGTCTAGAGACCCAGTACTTC